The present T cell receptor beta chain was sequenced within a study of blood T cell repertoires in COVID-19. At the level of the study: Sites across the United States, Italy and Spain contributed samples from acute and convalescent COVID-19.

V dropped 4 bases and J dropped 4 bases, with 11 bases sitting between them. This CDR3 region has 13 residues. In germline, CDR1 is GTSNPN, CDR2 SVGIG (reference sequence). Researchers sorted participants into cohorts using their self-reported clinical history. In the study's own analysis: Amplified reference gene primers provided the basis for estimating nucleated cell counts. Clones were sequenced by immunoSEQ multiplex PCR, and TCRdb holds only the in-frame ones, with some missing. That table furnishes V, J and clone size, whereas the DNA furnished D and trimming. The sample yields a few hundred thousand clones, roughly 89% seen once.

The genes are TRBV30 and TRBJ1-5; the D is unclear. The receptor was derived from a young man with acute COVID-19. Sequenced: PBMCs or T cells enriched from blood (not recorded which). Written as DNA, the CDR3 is TGTGCCTGGACTAAATCCGGTAATCAGCCCCAGCATTTT. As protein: CAWTKSGNQPQHF.